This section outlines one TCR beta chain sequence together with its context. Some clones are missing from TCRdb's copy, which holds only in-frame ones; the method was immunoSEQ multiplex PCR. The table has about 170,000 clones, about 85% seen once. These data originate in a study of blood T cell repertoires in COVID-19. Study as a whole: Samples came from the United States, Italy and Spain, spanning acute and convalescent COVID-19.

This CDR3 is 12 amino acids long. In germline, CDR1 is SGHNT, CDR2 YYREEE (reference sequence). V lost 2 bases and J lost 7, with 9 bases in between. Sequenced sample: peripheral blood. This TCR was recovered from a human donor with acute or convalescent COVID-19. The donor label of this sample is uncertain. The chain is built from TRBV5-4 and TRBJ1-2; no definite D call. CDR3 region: CASSFDRGGYTF. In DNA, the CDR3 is TGTGCCAGCAGCTTTGATCGAGGTGGCTACACCTTC.